This T cell receptor (beta chain) was identified in a study of shared clonotypes between healthy human individuals. General study findings and limits: It was the non-shared clonotypes that had lower generation probabilities than clonotypes shared by all four donors. It was only blood that was sampled, and tissue repertoires likely differ.

Notes on this clone: Its antigen is unknown.

Trimming shortened V by 0 bases and J by 1 base, and 7 bases separated the two germline ends. Per the germline V gene, CDR1 is SGDLS and CDR2 is YYNGEE. CDR3 length: 14 residues. Each donor was a Caucasian adult residing in Nashville, Tennessee. Sequenced by immunoSEQ multiplex PCR; TCRdb stores in-frame clones only, minus some. The sample holds roughly 760,000 clones, approximately 79% seen once. Sequenced material: memory CD4+ T cells sorted from blood. Regarding subset: CD45RA-negative fraction. The clonotype comes from a woman aged 25 to 39 in good health. This chain joins TRBV9 and TRBJ2-5, with D perhaps matching TRBD2 (5 bases). The CDR3: CASSVDRGQETQYF. The CDR3, as DNA: TGTGCCAGCAGCGTAGATCGGGGCCAAGAGACCCAGTACTTC.